One sample yielded the 26 T cell receptor beta chains listed below, sequenced in a study of blood T cell repertoires in COVID-19. Only in-frame clones appear in the TCRdb table, and some are missing; sequencing was by immunoSEQ multiplex PCR. The profile shows about 82,000 clones, 81% of them singletons. Source material: peripheral blood. The receptors stem from a man of 80 years or more with acute or convalescent COVID-19.

This chain uses TRBV25-1 with TRBJ1-2, with D maybe TRBD1 (5 bases). The V end was cut by 2 bases, the J end by 7 bases, with 5 bases between. In germline, CDR1 is MGHDK, CDR2 SYGVNS. The CDR3 is 11 amino acids. The CDR3 here is CASSEGAGYTF. The CDR3, as DNA: TGTGCCAGCAGTGAAGGGGCTGGCTACACCTTC.

This chain uses TRBV7-9 with TRBJ2-3; TRBD1 matches 8 bases. Germline V gives CDR1 SEHNR, CDR2 FQNEAQ (reference sequence). This CDR3 contains 15 residues. With 3 bases clipped from V and 3 bases from J, the junction kept 5 bases outside the gene matches. The CDR3 region has the DNA TGTGCCAGCAGCTTCACAGGGGGAAGGACAGATACGCAGTATTTT. Its translation is CASSFTGGRTDTQYF.

This chain joins TRBV3-1 (or the pseudogene TRBV3-2) and TRBJ2-5; tentative D call: TRBD2 (7 bases). The CDR3 loop spans 19 amino acids. Trimming removed 0 bases from V and 5 bases from J, with 25 bases in between. Germline V gene lookup returns CDR1 LGHDT and CDR2 YNNKEL (reference sequence). CDR3 sequence reads: CASSQDMYWASGRGETQYF. CDR3 nucleotide sequence: TGTGCCAGCAGCCAAGATATGTACTGGGCTAGCGGAAGGGGGGAGACCCAGTACTTC.

Note on this clone: Other DNA sequences of this sample code for an identical CDR3. The V and J genes are TRBV7-3 and TRBJ2-1, with unresolved D. With 1 base removed from V and 3 bases from J, the gap between germline ends came to 4 bases. This CDR3 is 13 amino acids long. The germline CDR1 and CDR2 sequences are SGHTA and FQGTGA. The CDR3 loop is CASSLNSYNEQFF. The CDR3 DNA follows: TGTGCCAGCAGCTTAAACAGCTACAATGAGCAGTTCTTC.

The J gene is TRBJ1-1, the V gene TRBV12-3 or TRBV12-4; 7 bases line up with TRBD1. CDR3 length: 13 residues. Trimming took 6 bases from V and 0 from J; bases not matched to a gene: 1. CDR3 loop: CASRGQMNTEAFF. The CDR3, as DNA: TGTGCCAGCAGGGGACAGATGAACACTGAAGCTTTCTTT.

The gene calls are TRBV10-3 and TRBJ1-2; 8 nucleotides agree with TRBD1. Germline lookup yields CDR1 ENHRY and CDR2 SYGVKD. The V and J ends lost 0 bases and 4 bases, in that order; junction bases with no gene match: 4. The CDR3 totals 15 residues. The CDR3 is CAISESTGVLYGYTF. In DNA, the CDR3 is TGTGCCATCAGTGAGTCGACAGGGGTCCTCTATGGCTACACCTTC.

The gene calls are TRBV6-6 and TRBJ2-5; 8 bases match TRBD1. CDR1 and CDR2 (germline): MNHNY, SVGAGI (reference sequence). J gave up 4 bases and V 6 bases, and 4 bases lay outside the gene matches. The CDR3 runs 13 residues. CDR3 residues: CASRKDRAETQYF. The CDR3 DNA sequence: TGTGCCAGCAGAAAGGACAGGGCAGAGACCCAGTACTTC.

The chain combines TRBV5-1 with TRBJ2-3; tentatively, D is TRBD1 (5 bases). The germline gives CDR1 SGHRS, CDR2 YFSETQ. V was shortened by 0 bases and J by 6 bases, with 17 bases between the two germline ends. This CDR3 has 16 residues. The CDR3 sequence is CASSLGARQKGDTQYF. In nucleotides, the CDR3 is TGCGCCAGCAGCTTGGGGGCCAGACAGAAAGGGGATACGCAGTATTTT.

The rearrangement joins TRBV18 to TRBJ2-1, with 11 positions matching TRBD1. There are 17 residues in the CDR3. V lost 1 base and J lost 0; bases outside the gene matches: 2. Germline lookup yields CDR1 KGHSH and CDR2 LQKENI. The CDR3 is CASSPQGTGGSYNEQFF. CDR3 coding DNA: TGTGCCAGCTCACCACAAGGGACAGGGGGCTCCTACAATGAGCAGTTCTTC.

The J gene is TRBJ2-7, the V gene TRBV6-5, with unresolved D. V was trimmed by 6 bases and J by 3 bases, leaving 6 bases between them. In germline, CDR1 is MNHEY, CDR2 SVGAGI. The CDR3 contains 11 residues. The CDR3 is CASRKSYEQYF. The CDR3 DNA sequence: TGTGCCAGCAGAAAGAGCTACGAGCAGTACTTC.

This clone has just one count. V usage is TRBV9 and J usage is TRBJ2-7; D might be TRBD1 (5 bases). Trimming left V 3 bases short and J 5 bases short, with 21 bases between. Germline values: CDR1 SGDLS, CDR2 YYNGEE. This CDR3 is built from 16 residues. Here the CDR3 reads CASSGGLGKTLNEQYF. The CDR3 nucleotides are TGTGCCAGCAGCGGGGGCCTGGGGAAGACATTGAACGAGCAGTACTTC.

J is TRBJ2-6 and V is TRBV5-1; D gene ambiguous. Trimming left V 0 bases short and J 3 bases short, with 13 bases between. This CDR3 region has 17 residues. Germline loops: CDR1 SGHRS, CDR2 YFSETQ. CDR3 coding DNA: TGCGCCAGCAGCTTGGCCGGTTGGGCGTATGGGGCCAACGTCCTGACTTTC. Amino acid sequence: CASSLAGWAYGANVLTF.

The genes are TRBV5-1 and TRBJ2-3, with D uncertain. This CDR3 is 13 amino acids long. V was trimmed by 3 bases and J by 0 bases, leaving 5 bases between them. The germline gives CDR1 SGHRS, CDR2 YFSETQ. In DNA, the CDR3 is TGCGCCAGCAGCTCGACTAGCACAGATACGCAGTATTTT. It translates to CASSSTSTDTQYF.

This chain uses TRBV6-2 or TRBV6-3 with TRBJ2-1, with 13 bases fitting TRBD2. The germline V gene has CDR1 MNHEY and CDR2 SVGEGT. J lost 6 bases, V lost 7 bases, and 9 bases had no gene match. The CDR3 consists of 16 residues. The DNA of the CDR3 is TGTGCCAGCATCCCCGGACTAGCGGGAGCCCTCAATGAGCAGTTCTTC. Translating it yields CASIPGLAGALNEQFF.

The J gene is TRBJ2-7, the V gene TRBV6-2 or TRBV6-3; 8 positions agree with TRBD1. There are 15 residues in the CDR3. The V and J ends lost 5 bases and 4 bases, in that order; junction bases with no gene match: 10. Germline V gene lookup returns CDR1 MNHEY and CDR2 SVGEGT. As DNA, the CDR3 is TGTGCCAGCAGTCAAATGACAGGGGTTCCTTACGAGCAGTACTTC. Its translation is CASSQMTGVPYEQYF.

Of note for this clone: Other DNA sequences in this specimen translate into the identical CDR3. J is TRBJ1-6 and V is TRBV5-1; weak D call: TRBD1 (6 bases). V was pared by 2 bases and J by 10 bases, with 13 bases between. CDR3 size: 14 residues. Looked up from germline, CDR1 is SGHRS and CDR2 is YFSETQ. CDR3 in amino acids: CASSLTGYDSPLHF. The CDR3 DNA follows: TGCGCCAGCAGCTTAACAGGGTACGACTCACCCCTCCACTTT.

This chain uses TRBV2 with TRBJ2-1; D not resolved. Germline CDR1 SNHLY, CDR2 FYNNEI. V shed 4 bases and J shed 2 bases, with 6 bases lying between them. CDR3 length: 13 amino acids. This CDR3 reads CASSGGTYNEQFF. DNA for the CDR3: TGTGCCAGCAGTGGCGGAACCTACAATGAGCAGTTCTTC.

This chain connects TRBV27 to TRBJ1-1; D perhaps matches TRBD1 (6 bases). Germline V gives CDR1 MNHEY, CDR2 SMNVEV (reference sequence). Trimming removed 3 bases at V and 5 bases at J, with 10 bases between. CDR3 size: 13 residues. DNA for the CDR3: TGTGCCAGCAGTTTCAGGGGAGGGACTGAAGCTTTCTTT. Its translation is CASSFRGGTEAFF.

This chain joins TRBV12-3 or TRBV12-4 and TRBJ1-1, with a tentative D call TRBD1 (5 bases). Trimming left V 3 bases short and J 8 bases short, with 13 bases between. The CDR3 is 13 residues long. In DNA form, the CDR3 reads TGTGCCAGCAGTTTTACTGGGGCTGGGGAAGCTTTCTTT. Translated, it gives CASSFTGAGEAFF.

V is TRBV14 and J is TRBJ1-2; D unresolved. V was pared by 2 bases and J by 3 bases, with 7 bases between. This CDR3 is 13 amino acids long. Germline V gene data show CDR1 as SGHDN and CDR2 as FVKESK. The CDR3 nucleotides are TGTGCCAGCAGCCAAACTCGGGACTATGGCTACACCTTC. This translates into CASSQTRDYGYTF.

This chain uses TRBV29-1 with TRBJ2-7; perhaps TRBD1 as D (6 bases). The CDR3 length is 14 residues. Germline V gene sequence: CDR1 SQVTM, CDR2 ANQGSEA. Deletions cut 0 bases from V and 4 bases from J, with 13 bases between. CDR3 sequence reads: CSVEDGRGGYEQYF. CDR3 in DNA: TGCAGCGTTGAAGATGGCAGGGGTGGGTACGAGCAGTACTTC.

CDR3 protein: CATSDSSLPGTASYEQYF. DNA for the CDR3: TGTGCCACCAGTGATTCGTCCCTACCCGGGACAGCTTCCTACGAGCAGTACTTC. V usage is TRBV24-1 and J usage is TRBJ2-7, with 7 bases fitting TRBD1. J lost 1 base, V lost 2 bases, and 13 bases had no gene match. The CDR3 consists of 18 residues. CDR1 is KGHDR and CDR2 is SFDVKD in the germline V gene.

This clone showed up many times. This sequence joins TRBV7-9 and TRBJ2-1; 7 nucleotides line up with TRBD2. The CDR3 runs to 13 residues. Germline V gene sequence: CDR1 SEHNR, CDR2 FQNEAQ (reference sequence). Unmatched junction bases numbered 1, after V lost 2 bases and J lost 6 bases. DNA of the CDR3: TGTGCCAGCAGCTTATGGACTAGCAATGAGCAGTTCTTC. This encodes CASSLWTSNEQFF.

This sequence joins TRBV7-9 and TRBJ2-3, with TRBD2 identical over 14 bases. The CDR3 is 17 residues long. The trim removed 4 bases at V and 3 bases at J, leaving 6 bases unmatched. Germline CDR1 and CDR2: SEHNR and FQNEAQ (reference sequence). The chain's CDR3 is CASSSGLAGVVTDTQYF. CDR3 DNA: TGTGCCAGCAGCTCGGGACTAGCGGGAGTGGTTACAGATACGCAGTATTTT. The entire variable domain, with the rest obtained from reference TRBV7-9 and TRBJ2-3, is as follows: DTGVSQNPRHKITKRGQNVTFRCDPISEHNRLYWYRQTLGQGPEFLTYFQNEAQLEKSRLLSDRFSAERPKGSFSTLEIQRTEQGDSAMYLCASSSGLAGVVTDTQYFGPGTRLTVL.

This clone showed up just a few times. The CDR3 reads CATSRLCGREVGLFF. CDR3 in DNA: TGTGCCACCAGCCGTTTGTGCGGGAGGGAAGTAGGGCTGTTTTTT. V gene TRBV24-1 combines with J gene TRBJ2-2, with TRBD2 matching over 9 bases. The germline V gene encodes CDR1 KGHDR and CDR2 SFDVKD. Unmatched junction bases numbered 15, after V lost 7 bases and J lost 13 bases. The CDR3 covers 15 residues.

The chain uses TRBV10-3 and TRBJ2-1, with 7 bases matching TRBD2. The CDR3 has 13 residues. V dropped 8 bases and J dropped 4; count of bases not matched to a gene: 5. Germline-derived CDR1 and CDR2 are ENHRY and SYGVKD. The DNA for the CDR3 is TGTGCCATCGGGAGGGGCCCTTACAATGAGCAGTTCTTC. Translation gives CAIGRGPYNEQFF.